This TCR beta chain came from a study of OX40 agonist ivuxolimab in advanced cancers. Concerning the study at large: Ivuxolimab was a fully human IgG2 agonistic monoclonal antibody targeting the costimulatory receptor OX40 (CD134). Partial responses were achieved by three dose-escalation patients, of whom one had hepatocellular carcinoma and two had cutaneous melanoma. Among the 50 to 55 dose-escalation patients, around 20 had hepatocellular carcinoma, about 15 melanoma, 9 renal cell carcinoma and 9 head and neck cancer. Prior anti-PD-1, anti-PD-L1 or anti-CTLA-4 therapy was permitted, and about two fifths of dose-escalation patients had received checkpoint inhibitors. The paper covers the monotherapy dose-escalation part of the phase I ivuxolimab trial, which included N = 52 patients. The dose-escalation cohort was over 70% male with a mean age of approximately 59 years, ranging from 23 to 79. Intravenous ivuxolimab was administered to patients every 2 weeks at six dose levels: 0.01, 0.1, 0.3, 1.5, 3 and 10 mg/kg. Peripheral TCRbeta sequencing was intended to test whether TCR sequence diversity was altered and clonal T-cell expansion was caused by ivuxolimab.

Points the paper makes about the study in general: In the 0.1-3.0 mg/kg groups, partial responders were among the patients with the lowest normalized peripheral clonal expansion, particularly in CD8+ T cells. After ivuxolimab, expanded clones were on average more numerous among CD8+ T cells than among CD4+ T cells. At doses of 0.1 to 3.0 mg/kg, clonal expansion of both CD4+ and CD8+ blood T cells was observed from baseline to week 6. Low levels of normalized T-cell clonal expansion were also shown by some nonresponding patients. The antigen specificity of the clonally expanded peripheral T cells was not determined.

In the germline V gene (reference sequence), CDR1 corresponds to DFQATT and CDR2 to SNEGSKA. The CDR3 spans 10 residues, from the cysteine through the phenylalanine. The read is trimmed to its CDR3 DNA, 30 bases read in frame from base 1. Relative to germline, V is 4 bases shorter and J is 8 bases shorter, with 8 bases between their ends. The trial excluded patients who had a history of autoimmune disease or who were on systemic immunosuppression. Peripheral blood for TCR sequencing was collected from all dose cohorts at baseline, on cycle 4 day 1, and on cycle 7 day 1. Samples came from an open-label, multicenter, first-in-human phase I dose-escalation trial of ivuxolimab. The trial enrolled adults with locally advanced or metastatic head and neck squamous cell, hepatocellular, melanoma or renal cell carcinoma. Before TCR sequencing, CD4+ T cells and CD8+ T cells from peripheral blood were sorted into separate populations.

A note on this clone: Its specific antigen is unknown. Base quality data are lacking; no much larger clone is found one base away.

To sequence the TCRbeta CDR3 region, genomic DNA was isolated from the sorted cells. The immunoSEQ Assay was used for sequencing of TCRbeta CDR3 regions. As stored in TCRdb, this immuneACCESS dataset retains in-frame rearrangements with V and J assigned. A fraction of the clones does not appear; measured against another copy, unresolved V genes explain less than half of the discrepancy, and the remainder lacks a known reason. Present in this sample are 35,000 to 50,000 clones, roughly 90% of which were seen just once. The leading ten clones occupy over 0.55% of the sample. The chain employs TRBV20-1 and TRBJ1-2, with no confident D gene call. Sequenced here: CD4+ or CD8+ T cells sorted from blood, sampled in a trial of the OX40 agonist ivuxolimab. The clonotype comes from an adult with an advanced solid tumor such as melanoma, head and neck, liver or kidney cancer. The encoded CDR3 is CSAISGGYTF. The sequenced DNA is TGCAGTGCTATCTCGGGCGGCTACACCTTC.